These T cell receptor beta chains were read from a single sample in a study of blood T cell repertoires in COVID-19. Clones were sequenced by immunoSEQ multiplex PCR, and TCRdb holds only the in-frame ones, with some missing. The sample yields about 56,000 clones, 75% to 90% seen once. Sequences were obtained from peripheral blood. The receptors stem from a woman aged 60-75 years with COVID-19, enrolled during active disease. Each CDR3 is given with its conserved first and last residue. Each record gives: D gene, V gene, J gene, CDR3 protein. A D gene is named only where the DNA matches it firmly.

D gene: TRBD1
V gene: TRBV7-2
J gene: TRBJ2-1
CDR3 protein: CASSLWDRVGEQLF

D gene: -
V gene: TRBV29-1
J gene: TRBJ2-5
CDR3 protein: CSVEAVAGETQYF

D gene: -
V gene: TRBV4-3
J gene: TRBJ2-3
CDR3 protein: CASSHELLRSVRGDTQYF

D gene: TRBD1
V gene: TRBV10-3
J gene: TRBJ1-2
CDR3 protein: CAISPQGDQGYTF

D gene: TRBD2
V gene: TRBV29-1
J gene: TRBJ2-7
CDR3 protein: CSVQGTSGAVYEQYF

D gene: -
V gene: TRBV6-5
J gene: TRBJ2-1
CDR3 protein: CASSSGTYNEQFF

D gene: TRBD2
V gene: TRBV6-2/TRBV6-3
J gene: TRBJ2-1
CDR3 protein: CASSYSLAGGRDEQFF

D gene: TRBD1
V gene: TRBV3-1/TRBV3-2
J gene: TRBJ1-1
CDR3 protein: CASSQGVGTVTEAFF

D gene: TRBD1
V gene: TRBV19
J gene: TRBJ1-1
CDR3 protein: CASSQGQGLTFF

D gene: TRBD2
V gene: TRBV11-3
J gene: TRBJ2-1
CDR3 protein: CASSYVPTSGRENEQFF

D gene: TRBD2
V gene: TRBV11-2
J gene: TRBJ2-1
CDR3 protein: CASSSRLAVYNEQFF

D gene: TRBD2
V gene: TRBV11-2
J gene: TRBJ2-1
CDR3 protein: CASSLTSGVYNEQFF

D gene: TRBD1
V gene: TRBV2
J gene: TRBJ2-1
CDR3 protein: CASRPRDRGYNEQFF

D gene: -
V gene: TRBV6-5
J gene: TRBJ1-4
CDR3 protein: CASARQVAEKLFF

D gene: TRBD2
V gene: TRBV3-1/TRBV3-2
J gene: TRBJ2-7
CDR3 protein: CASSKGLAGSSEQYF

D gene: -
V gene: TRBV7-9
J gene: TRBJ1-6
CDR3 protein: CASSASNRATNSPLHF

D gene: -
V gene: TRBV6-5
J gene: TRBJ1-2
CDR3 protein: CARAGDYGYTF

D gene: TRBD1
V gene: TRBV27
J gene: TRBJ1-1
CDR3 protein: CASSSLIGTGFRSTEAFF

D gene: -
V gene: TRBV5-4
J gene: TRBJ2-7
CDR3 protein: CASSFVPEREQYF

D gene: -
V gene: TRBV12-3/TRBV12-4
J gene: TRBJ1-1
CDR3 protein: CASSWERNTEAFF

D gene: -
V gene: TRBV21-1
J gene: TRBJ1-6
CDR3 protein: CASKTTASDSPLHF

D gene: -
V gene: TRBV10-3
J gene: TRBJ1-5
CDR3 protein: CATGGGHYSNQPQHF

D gene: TRBD2
V gene: TRBV6-5
J gene: TRBJ2-7
CDR3 protein: CASSYGAGGSYEQYF

D gene: TRBD2
V gene: TRBV2
J gene: TRBJ2-1
CDR3 protein: CASSESGTVLFVYEQFF

D gene: TRBD1
V gene: TRBV19
J gene: TRBJ2-4
CDR3 protein: CASSPGQKGVNIQYF

D gene: TRBD2
V gene: TRBV5-8
J gene: TRBJ2-2
CDR3 protein: CAAARGDRSGELFF

D gene: TRBD2
V gene: TRBV5-1
J gene: TRBJ2-2
CDR3 protein: CASSRDGAGGPGTGELFF

D gene: TRBD2
V gene: TRBV3-1/TRBV3-2
J gene: TRBJ2-1
CDR3 protein: CASSQARLAGANEQFF

D gene: -
V gene: TRBV6-1
J gene: TRBJ1-2
CDR3 protein: CASSEMWTEDYGYTF

D gene: TRBD2
V gene: TRBV18
J gene: TRBJ2-1
CDR3 protein: CASSLSSGSGQNEQFF

D gene: TRBD1
V gene: TRBV10-3
J gene: TRBJ2-7
CDR3 protein: CAISGGTGLGEQYF